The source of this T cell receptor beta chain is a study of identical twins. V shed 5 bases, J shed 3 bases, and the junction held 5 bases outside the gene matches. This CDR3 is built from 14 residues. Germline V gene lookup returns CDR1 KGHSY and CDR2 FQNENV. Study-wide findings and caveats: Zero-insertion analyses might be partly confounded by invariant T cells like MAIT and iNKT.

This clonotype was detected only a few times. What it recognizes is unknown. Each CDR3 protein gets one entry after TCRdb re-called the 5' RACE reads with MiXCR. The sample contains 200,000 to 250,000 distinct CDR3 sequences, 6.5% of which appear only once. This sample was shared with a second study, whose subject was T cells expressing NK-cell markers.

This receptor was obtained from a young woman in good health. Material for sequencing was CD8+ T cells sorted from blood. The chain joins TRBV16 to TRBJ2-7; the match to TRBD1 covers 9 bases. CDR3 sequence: CASSGTGRIYEQYF. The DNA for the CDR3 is TGTGCCAGCAGCGGGACAGGGAGGATCTACGAGCAGTACTTC.